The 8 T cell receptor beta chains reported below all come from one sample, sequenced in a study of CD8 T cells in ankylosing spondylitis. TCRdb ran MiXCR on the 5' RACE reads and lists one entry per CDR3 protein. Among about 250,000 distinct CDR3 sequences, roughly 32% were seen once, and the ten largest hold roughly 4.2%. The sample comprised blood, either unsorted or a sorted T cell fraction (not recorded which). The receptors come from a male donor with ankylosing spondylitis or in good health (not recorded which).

The CDR3: CASSLVPHEQYF. CDR3 nucleotides: TGTGCCAGCAGCTTAGTTCCCCACGAGCAGTACTTC. J is TRBJ2-7 and V is TRBV7-6; D gene uncertain. V shed 1 base and J shed 5 bases, with 6 bases lying between them. From germline, CDR1 is SGHVS and CDR2 FNYEAQ. The length of the CDR3 is 12 residues. Using reference TRBV7-6 and TRBJ2-7 for the parts outside the CDR3, the full variable domain is GAGVSQSPRYKVTKRGQDVALRCDPISGHVSLYWYRQALGQGPEFLTYFNYEAQQDKSGLPNDRFSAERPEGSISTLTIQRTEQRDSAMYRCASSLVPHEQYFGPGTRLTVT.

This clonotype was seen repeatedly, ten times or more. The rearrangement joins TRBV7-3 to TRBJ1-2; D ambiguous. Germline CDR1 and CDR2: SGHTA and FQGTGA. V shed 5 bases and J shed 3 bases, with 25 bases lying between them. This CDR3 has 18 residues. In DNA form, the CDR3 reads TGTGCCAGCAGCCCTGGATGGGCCCGCACATTGGACGACTATGGCTACACCTTC. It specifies CASSPGWARTLDDYGYTF.

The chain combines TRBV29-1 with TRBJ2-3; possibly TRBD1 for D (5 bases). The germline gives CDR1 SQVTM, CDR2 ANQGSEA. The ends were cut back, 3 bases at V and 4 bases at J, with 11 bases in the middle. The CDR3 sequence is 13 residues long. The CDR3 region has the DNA TGCAGCGTTGAGGGGCAGTTCTCAGATACGCAGTATTTT. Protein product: CSVEGQFSDTQYF.

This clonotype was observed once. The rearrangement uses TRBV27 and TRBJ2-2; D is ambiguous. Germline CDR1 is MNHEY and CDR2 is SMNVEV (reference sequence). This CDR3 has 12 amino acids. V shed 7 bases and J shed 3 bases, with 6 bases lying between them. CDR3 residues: CASMGYTGELFF. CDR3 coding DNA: TGTGCCAGCATGGGGTACACCGGGGAGCTGTTTTTT.

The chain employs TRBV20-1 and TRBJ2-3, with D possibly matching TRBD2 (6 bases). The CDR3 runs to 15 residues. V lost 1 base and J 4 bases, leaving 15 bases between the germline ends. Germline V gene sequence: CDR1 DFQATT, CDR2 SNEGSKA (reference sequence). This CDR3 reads CSARGWGEFADTQYF. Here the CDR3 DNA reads TGCAGTGCTAGAGGATGGGGGGAGTTTGCAGATACGCAGTATTTT.

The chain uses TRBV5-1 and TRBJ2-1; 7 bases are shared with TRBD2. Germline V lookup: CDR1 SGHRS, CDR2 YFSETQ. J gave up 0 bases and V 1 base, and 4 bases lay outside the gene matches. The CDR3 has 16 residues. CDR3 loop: CASSLSAGSSYNEQFF. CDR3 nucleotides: TGCGCCAGCAGCTTGTCAGCGGGGAGCTCCTACAATGAGCAGTTCTTC.

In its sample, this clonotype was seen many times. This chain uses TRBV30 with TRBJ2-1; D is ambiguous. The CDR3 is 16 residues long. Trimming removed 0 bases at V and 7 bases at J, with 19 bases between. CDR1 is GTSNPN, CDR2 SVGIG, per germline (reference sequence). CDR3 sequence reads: CAWSVWTQNGLNEQFF. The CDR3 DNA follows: TGTGCCTGGAGTGTGTGGACCCAAAATGGGTTAAATGAGCAGTTCTTC. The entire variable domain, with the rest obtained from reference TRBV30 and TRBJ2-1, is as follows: SQTIHQWPATLVQPVGSPLSLECTVEGTSNPNLYWYRQAAGRGLQLLFYSVGIGQISSEVPQNLSASRPQDRQFILSSKKLLLSDSGFYLCAWSVWTQNGLNEQFFGPGTRLTVL.

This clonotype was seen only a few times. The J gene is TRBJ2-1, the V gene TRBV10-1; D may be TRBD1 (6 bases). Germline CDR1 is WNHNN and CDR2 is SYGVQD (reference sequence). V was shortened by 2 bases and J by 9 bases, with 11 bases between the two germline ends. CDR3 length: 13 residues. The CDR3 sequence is CASSEVWTAEQFF. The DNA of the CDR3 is TGCGCCAGCAGTGAGGTGTGGACAGCTGAGCAGTTCTTC.